This T cell receptor beta chain was captured in a study of T cell responses to AZD1222 COVID-19 vaccine. Points from the study as a whole: White British ancestry dominated among donors, who included more females, and clonal diversity was possibly underestimated. Nearly half of spike-specific TCRs reportedly target unmutated variant regions. At study baseline, merely roughly 6 AZD1222 recipients were seropositive.

Some clones are missing from TCRdb's copy, which holds only in-frame ones; the method was immunoSEQ multiplex PCR. The sample holds 95,000 to 150,000 clones; over 80% are singletons and the top ten take around 8.2%. Turning to this clone: The antigen remains undetermined.

The CDR3 totals 13 residues. Trimming removed 3 bases at V and 7 bases at J, with 10 bases between. CDR1 and CDR2 from the germline V gene are SGDLS and YYNGEE. Sequenced here: peripheral blood, sampled 28 days after the second AZD1222 dose. This chain joins TRBV9 and TRBJ1-4; D not certain. The TCR sequence derives from an adult who received the AZD1222 COVID-19 vaccine. CDR3 in amino acids: CASSGSGLEKLFF. The DNA for the CDR3 is TGTGCCAGCAGCGGGTCCGGGCTTGAAAAACTGTTTTTT.